Listed here is a single TCR beta chain. As yet, its antigen is unknown. The data were obtained in a study of lymphopenia after photon versus proton radiotherapy. The length of the CDR3 is 13 residues. Germline CDR1 LNHDA, CDR2 SQIVND (reference sequence). V lost 5 bases, J lost 0 bases, and 7 bases lay in between. Notes on the study in general: Proton therapy kept repertoires fairly stable, unlike photons, which gained effector/memory cells.

Sequencing used immunoSEQ multiplex PCR; TCRdb keeps in-frame clones, though not all of them. The table has about 16,000 clones, roughly nine tenths seen once; the top ten hold approximately 50%. This sample comprised peripheral blood, obtained from a patient treated with proton-based radiotherapy. The clonotype originates from an older woman with cholangiocarcinoma. Some clones in this sample may be carry-over from other donors' samples. The chain is built from TRBV19 and TRBJ2-5; D remains unclear. CDR3 sequence reads: CASSLTHQETQYF. CDR3 DNA sequence: TGTGCCAGTAGTTTAACCCACCAAGAGACCCAGTACTTC.